This T cell receptor (beta chain) stems from a study of PD-1 blockade in mismatch repair-deficient tumors. Study-wide results and limits: After pembrolizumab, tumor-resident clones rose rapidly, then generally contracted before radiologic responses.

Assay: immunoSEQ multiplex PCR; the TCRdb copy retains only in-frame clones and omits some. The sample carries 120,000 or so clones, about 90% recorded once. Germline V gene sequence: CDR1 MNHEY, CDR2 SVGAGI. This CDR3 region has 15 residues. V was pared by 5 bases and J by 5 bases, with 15 bases between. This clone was seen once. The target antigen is unknown. Every patient had mismatch repair deficiency by PCR or immunohistochemistry. The TCR-sequenced patients were a few responders to pembrolizumab. V gene TRBV6-5 combines with J gene TRBJ2-2, with D perhaps TRBD2 (6 bases). This TCR came from an adult with mismatch repair-deficient cancer. Sequenced here: peripheral blood, sampled approximately 72 weeks after starting pembrolizumab. The CDR3 loop reads CASSPPGLETGELFF. In DNA form, the CDR3 reads TGTGCCAGCAGTCCCCCGGGACTTGAAACCGGGGAGCTGTTTTTT.